The 25 T cell receptor beta chains reported below all come from one sample, sequenced in a study of Graves' ophthalmopathy and Graves' hyperthyroidism. The authors amplified TCR beta CDR3 regions, and they did so from RNA transcripts for repertoire sequencing. First-round RT-PCR relied on HTBI primers, and a second-round multiplex PCR came next. TCRdb called the multiplex PCR reads again in MiXCR, with one record for every CDR3 protein. This sample has around 400,000 distinct CDR3 sequences, with about a sixth found just once. Material for sequencing was peripheral blood. The receptors stem from a woman younger than 35 with Graves' ophthalmopathy.

This clonotype was seen repeatedly, ten times or more. Just one base apart from a much larger clone, this may be a read error. The rearrangement uses TRBV19 and TRBJ2-5; a possible D gene is TRBD1 (6 bases). This CDR3 is built from 14 residues. Germline loops: CDR1 LNHDA, CDR2 SQIVND (reference sequence). Deletions cut 3 bases from V and 10 bases from J, with 18 bases between. CDR3 sequence (DNA): TGTGCCAGTAGTATGGTTCAGGAGCAAGGGGGCCAGTACTTC. Translated: CASSMVQEQGGQYF.

This clonotype was counted ten times or more. The gene calls are TRBV12-3 or TRBV12-4 and TRBJ1-6; maybe TRBD1 (6 bases). The CDR3 is 15 residues long. Trimming took 6 bases from V and 6 from J, leaving 15 bases between them. CDR3 DNA sequence: TGTGCCAGCAGACAACCCGGACAGAGTAATTCACCCCTCCACTTT. This gives the protein CASRQPGQSNSPLHF.

In its sample, this clonotype was seen many times. The chain has TRBV12-3 or TRBV12-4 and TRBJ1-5; D remains unclear. CDR3 length: 14 residues. V dropped 3 bases and J dropped 3 bases, with 9 bases sitting between them. CDR3: CASSLAGDNQPQHF. The CDR3 DNA sequence: TGTGCCAGCAGTTTGGCGGGTGACAATCAGCCCCAGCATTTT.

At least ten counts were recorded for this clonotype. The rearrangement links TRBV6-2 or TRBV6-3 to TRBJ2-7; D may be TRBD1 (5 bases). The CDR3 extends over 16 amino acids. CDR1 is MNHEY and CDR2 is SVGEGT in the germline V gene. The ends were cut back, 4 bases at V and 2 bases at J, with 18 bases in the middle. CDR3 nucleotide sequence: TGTGCCAGCAGTTTAGAACAGGTACCGCCTACCTACGAGCAGTACTTC. This sequence encodes CASSLEQVPPTYEQYF.

This clonotype was detected many times. This chain joins TRBV10-3 and TRBJ2-5, with a tentative D call TRBD1 (6 bases). V gave up 2 bases and J gave up 2 bases, with 12 bases separating them. The CDR3 runs 15 residues. Looked up from germline, CDR1 is ENHRY and CDR2 is SYGVKD. This chain's CDR3 is CAISEKTGIQETQYF. CDR3 in DNA: TGTGCCATCAGTGAGAAGACAGGAATACAAGAGACCCAGTACTTC.

This clonotype was detected ten times or more. V gene TRBV11-1 combines with J gene TRBJ2-7; 13 bases match TRBD2. CDR1 and CDR2 from the germline V gene are SGHAT and FQDESV (reference sequence). Trimming cost V 5 bases and J 2 bases; bases outside gene matches: 15. The CDR3 loop spans 19 amino acids. CDR3 loop: CASSPQTSGRSRGPYEQYF. The DNA for the CDR3 is TGTGCCAGCAGCCCACAGACTAGCGGGAGGTCCCGGGGGCCCTACGAGCAGTACTTC. Looking up the rest from reference TRBV11-1 and TRBJ2-7 gives the full variable domain: EAEVAQSPRYKITEKSQAVAFWCDPISGHATLYWYRQILGQGPELLVQFQDESVVDDSQLPKDRFSAERLKGVDSTLKIQPAELGDSAMYLCASSPQTSGRSRGPYEQYFGPGTRLTVT.

This clonotype was counted ten times or more. This rearrangement joins TRBV12-3 or TRBV12-4 to TRBJ2-7, with D possibly matching TRBD2 (8 bases). This CDR3 has 14 amino acids. V was cut by 6 bases and J by 7 bases, with 19 bases left in between. As DNA, the CDR3 is TGTGCCAGCAGAAGGGACAGCTCGGGGGGGGAGCAGTACTTC. Protein: CASRRDSSGGEQYF.

About this clonotype itself: It may be a read error: a sequence one base away is much more abundant. The chain has TRBV19 and TRBJ1-1, with D hard to call. The CDR3 sequence is 13 residues long. Germline V gene sequence: CDR1 LNHDA, CDR2 SQIVND (reference sequence). CDR3 loop: CASRATLNTESFF. The CDR3 nucleotides are TGTGCCAGTAGAGCAACCTTGAACACTGAATCTTTCTTT. The full variable domain, with the rest looked up from reference TRBV19 and TRBJ1-1, is DGGITQSPKYLFRKEGQNVTLSCEQNLNHDAMYWYRQDPGQGLRLIYYSQIVNDFQKGDIAEGYSVSREKKESFPLTVTSAQKNPTAFYLCASRATLNTESFFGQGTRLTVV.

This clonotype was observed many times. The chain employs TRBV7-9 and TRBJ2-5; no clear D gene. Germline V gives CDR1 SEHNR, CDR2 FQNEAQ (reference sequence). This CDR3 region has 12 residues. For the CDR3, the DNA is TGTGCAAGCCGGTCCCCGAAAGAGACCCAGTACTTC. Its protein is CASRSPKETQYF.

This clonotype was seen ten or more times. This chain uses TRBV6-1 with TRBJ1-6, with D possibly TRBD1 on 5 matching bases. The CDR3 totals 14 residues. Germline V gene lookup returns CDR1 MNHNS and CDR2 SASEGT. The germline V and J ends were trimmed by 5 bases and 9 bases, with 14 bases remaining between them. CDR3 in amino acids: CASSITREFSPLHF. The CDR3 nucleotides are TGTGCCAGCAGTATAACCAGGGAATTTTCACCCCTCCACTTT.

This clonotype was detected only a few times. V and J are TRBV6-1 and TRBJ2-5, with D hard to call. The CDR3 sequence is 14 residues long. The germline CDR1 and CDR2 sequences are MNHNS and SASEGT. Trimming removed 5 bases from V and 2 bases from J, with 12 bases in between. CDR3: CASSRVAFQETQYF. For the CDR3, the DNA is TGTGCCAGCAGTCGGGTGGCCTTTCAAGAGACCCAGTACTTC.

This clonotype showed up many times. The chain has TRBV6-1 and TRBJ2-5; D is undetermined. There are 13 residues in the CDR3. CDR1 is MNHNS, CDR2 SASEGT, per germline. V lost 4 bases, J lost 5 bases, and 11 bases lay in between. CDR3 coding DNA: TGTGCCAGCAGTGCTGGTCTCGTGGAGACCCAGTACTTC. Translated, it gives CASSAGLVETQYF.

This clonotype was counted at least ten times. The rearrangement uses TRBV6-2 or TRBV6-3 and TRBJ2-2; tentatively, D is TRBD1 (6 bases). Trimming stripped 2 bases from V and 5 bases from J, with 9 bases between. The germline CDR1 and CDR2 sequences are MNHEY and SVGEGT. The length of the CDR3 is 14 residues. The CDR3 region has the DNA TGTGCCAGCAGTTACACGGGACATACCGGGGAGCTGTTTTTT. It encodes CASSYTGHTGELFF.

The sample holds many counts of this clonotype. The CDR3 coding sequence is TGTGCCAGCGACAGGGCAAAGGATCAGCCCCAGCATTTT. Its protein product is CASDRAKDQPQHF. The J gene is TRBJ1-5, the V gene TRBV28, with 7 bases identical to TRBD1. After removal of 8 bases from V and 5 bases from J, the junction contained 6 bases not matched to a gene. The CDR3 loop spans 13 amino acids. Per the germline V gene, CDR1 is MDHEN and CDR2 is SYDVKM.

This clonotype was recorded many times. This chain links TRBV6-2 or TRBV6-3 with TRBJ1-2; no firm D call. CDR3 size: 13 residues. Germline CDR1 is MNHEY and CDR2 is SVGEGT. V lost 2 bases and J 4 bases, leaving 8 bases between the germline ends. The CDR3 DNA sequence: TGTGCCAGCAGTTACGGGCAGCCCTATGGCTACACCTTC. It translates to CASSYGQPYGYTF.

This clonotype was seen ten or more times. J is TRBJ1-1 and V is TRBV24-1; 8 bases fit TRBD1. This CDR3 has 15 amino acids. The V gene's germline CDR1 is KGHDR and CDR2 SFDVKD. Trimming at V came to 4 bases and at J to 5 bases, leaving 8 bases not matched to a gene. The CDR3 is CATSEGGTGETEAFF. CDR3 nucleotides: TGTGCCACCAGTGAGGGAGGGACAGGAGAAACTGAAGCTTTCTTT.

This clonotype was recorded many times. V usage is TRBV6-5 and J usage is TRBJ1-1; D possibly corresponds to TRBD1 (5 bases). This CDR3 region has 15 residues. CDR1 and CDR2 from the germline V gene are MNHEY and SVGAGI. V was clipped by 6 bases and J by 0 bases, with 14 bases between them. DNA of the CDR3: TGTGCCAGCAGCCAACGACAGCAAATGAACACTGAAGCTTTCTTT. This translates into CASSQRQQMNTEAFF.

This clonotype was detected many times. The chain has TRBV30 and TRBJ2-7; TRBD2 matches 12 bases. With 2 bases clipped from V and 2 bases from J, the junction kept 1 base outside the gene matches. The CDR3 spans 14 residues. CDR1 is GTSNPN and CDR2 is SVGIG in the germline V gene (reference sequence). The CDR3 reads CAWSTSGGTYEQYF. In nucleotides, the CDR3 is TGTGCCTGGAGTACTAGCGGGGGGACCTACGAGCAGTACTTC.

This clonotype appeared a single time. The gene calls are TRBV6-1 and TRBJ1-5, with 9 bases aligning to TRBD1. The length of the CDR3 is 17 residues. Trimming cost V 9 bases and J 2 bases; bases outside gene matches: 14. Germline CDR1 is MNHNS and CDR2 is SASEGT. As DNA, the CDR3 is TGTGCCAGTAGAGGGGGACAGGGAAGGGTTGGCAATCAGCCCCAGCATTTT. Translating it yields CASRGGQGRVGNQPQHF.

This clonotype was counted at least ten times. The chain joins TRBV4-1 to TRBJ1-3; D is unresolved. Per germline, CDR1 MGHRA and CDR2 YSYEKL. V lost 5 bases to trimming and J lost 6 bases, with 8 bases between them. The length of the CDR3 is 12 residues. CDR3 bases: TGCGCCAGCAGCGCTTTTGAAAACACCATATATTTT. It yields the protein CASSAFENTIYF.

This clonotype showed up many times. V gene TRBV12-3 or TRBV12-4 combines with J gene TRBJ1-6; no definite D call. The length of the CDR3 is 13 residues. V was shortened by 3 bases and J by 7 bases, with 7 bases between the two germline ends. Written as DNA, the CDR3 is TGTGCCAGCAGTTTCCCCCTCAATTCACCCCTCCACTTT. It yields the protein CASSFPLNSPLHF.

This clonotype was recorded many times. V and J are TRBV6-2 or TRBV6-3 and TRBJ2-7; D is perhaps TRBD1 or TRBD2 (6 bases each). Germline-derived CDR1 and CDR2 are MNHEY and SVGEGT. The CDR3 has 13 amino acids. V lost 7 bases and J lost 7, with 17 bases in between. The CDR3 DNA reads TGTGCCAGCACCCAGGGGCCGGCGGGAGAGCAGTACTTC. Amino acids: CASTQGPAGEQYF.

This clonotype was counted at least ten times. J is TRBJ2-7 and V is TRBV20-1, with D unclear. V gave up 1 base and J gave up 3 bases, with 10 bases separating them. The CDR3 is made up of 13 amino acids. Germline-derived CDR1 and CDR2 are DFQATT and SNEGSKA (reference sequence). Here the CDR3 reads CSARGTADYEQYF. The CDR3 coding sequence is TGCAGTGCTAGAGGAACAGCAGACTACGAGCAGTACTTC.

This clonotype showed up many times. The chain combines TRBV7-9 with TRBJ2-7; no clear D. V lost 5 bases and J 3 bases, leaving 11 bases between the germline ends. Germline values: CDR1 SEHNR, CDR2 FQNEAQ (reference sequence). The length of the CDR3 is 13 residues. The CDR3 nucleotides are TGTGCCAGCAGCCCAACAAAGCGCTACGAGCAGTACTTC. Translated, it gives CASSPTKRYEQYF.

This clonotype was seen ten or more times. V gene TRBV12-3 or TRBV12-4 combines with J gene TRBJ1-5, with a weak D call TRBD1 (5 bases). V was trimmed by 6 bases and J by 3 bases, leaving 15 bases between them. The CDR3 covers 15 residues. CDR3 protein: CASSPAGTHNQPQHF. CDR3 DNA: TGTGCCAGCAGCCCGGCAGGGACCCACAATCAGCCCCAGCATTTT.